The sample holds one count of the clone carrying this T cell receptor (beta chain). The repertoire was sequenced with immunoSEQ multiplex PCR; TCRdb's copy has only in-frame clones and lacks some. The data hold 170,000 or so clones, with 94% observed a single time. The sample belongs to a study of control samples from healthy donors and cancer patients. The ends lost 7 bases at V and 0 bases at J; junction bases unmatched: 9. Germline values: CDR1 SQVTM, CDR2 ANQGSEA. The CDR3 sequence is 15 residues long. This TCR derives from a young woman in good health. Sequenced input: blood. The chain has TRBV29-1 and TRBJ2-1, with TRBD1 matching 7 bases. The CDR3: CSASQAGGSYNEQFF. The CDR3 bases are TGCAGCGCCTCACAGGCAGGGGGCTCCTACAATGAGCAGTTCTTC.